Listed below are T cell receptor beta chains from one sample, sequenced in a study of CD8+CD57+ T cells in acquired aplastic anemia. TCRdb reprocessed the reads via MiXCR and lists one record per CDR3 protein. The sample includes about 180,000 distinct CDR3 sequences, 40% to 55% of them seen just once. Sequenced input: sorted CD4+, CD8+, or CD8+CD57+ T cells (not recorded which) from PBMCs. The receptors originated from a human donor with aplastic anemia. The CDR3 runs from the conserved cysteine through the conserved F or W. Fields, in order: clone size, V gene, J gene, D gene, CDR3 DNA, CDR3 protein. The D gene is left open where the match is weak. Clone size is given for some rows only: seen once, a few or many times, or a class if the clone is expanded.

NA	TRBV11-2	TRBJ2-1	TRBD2	TGTGCCAGCAGCTCGCTAGCGGGGGGGCACAATGAGCAGTTCTTC	CASSSLAGGHNEQFF
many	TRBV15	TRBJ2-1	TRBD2	TGTGCCACCAGCAGTAGACCGGGACTAGCGGGACTATACAATGAGCAGTTCTTC	CATSSRPGLAGLYNEQFF
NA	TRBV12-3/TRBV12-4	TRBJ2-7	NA	TGTGCCAGCAGTCTTCGACAGGGAGGGAACGAGCAGTACTTC	CASSLRQGGNEQYF
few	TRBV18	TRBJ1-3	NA	TGTGCCAGCTCGTGGGAAGGCCGATCTGGAAACACCATATATTTT	CASSWEGRSGNTIYF
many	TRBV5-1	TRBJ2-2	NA	TGCGCCAGCAGCTTGGACACCGGGGAGCTGTTTTTT	CASSLDTGELFF
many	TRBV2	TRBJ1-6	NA	TGTGCCAGCAAGGGACTATCACCCCTCCACTTT	CASKGLSPLHF
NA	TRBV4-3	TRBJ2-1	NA	TGCGCCAGCAGCCAAGAAAGGGGTCTCTCCTACAATGAGCAGTTCTTC	CASSQERGLSYNEQFF
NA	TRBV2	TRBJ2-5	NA	TGTGCCAGCAGGATTCGGTACGGTGCGATAGAGACCCAGTACTTC	CASRIRYGAIETQYF
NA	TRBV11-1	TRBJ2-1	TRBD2	TGTGCCAGCAGCCGCCATTGGGCTAGCGGCGACAATGAGCAGTTCTTC	CASSRHWASGDNEQFF
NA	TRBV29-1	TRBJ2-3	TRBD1	TGCAGCAGGGACAGTCACACAGATACGCAGTATTTT	CSRDSHTDTQYF
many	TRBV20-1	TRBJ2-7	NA	TGCAGTGGGGTGTCCCGGGGCGAGCAGTACTTC	CSGVSRGEQYF
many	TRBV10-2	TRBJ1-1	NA	TGCGCCAGCAAGGGGCAGGGAGGAACTGAAGCTTTCTTT	CASKGQGGTEAFF
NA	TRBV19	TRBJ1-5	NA	TGTGCCAGTAGTATAGAGGGGGCCGGGGAGCCCCAGCATTTT	CASSIEGAGEPQHF
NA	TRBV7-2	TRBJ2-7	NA	TGTGCCAGCAGCTACGAACCAAGCTCCTACGAGCAGTACTTC	CASSYEPSSYEQYF
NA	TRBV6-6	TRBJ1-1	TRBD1	TGTGCCAGCAGTTACGGACCAGGGGGACTGAACACTGAAGCTTTCTTT	CASSYGPGGLNTEAFF